Listed here are 30 T cell receptor beta chains from one sample, sequenced in a study of molecular identifiers for immune sequencing clone quantification. TCRdb analysed the PCR reads with MiXCR anew, one entry per CDR3 protein. The sample lists 490,000 or so distinct CDR3 sequences; about 20% were seen once. The sample consisted of naive CD8+ T cells from blood, with Jurkat cell RNA spiked in. As for subset: FACS-sorted CD8+CD4-CCR7+CD45RA+ naive T cells. The receptors originated from a human donor in good health. Some libraries in this study had Jurkat cell RNA spiked in.

Notes on this clonotype: Given a much more abundant clone one base away, this may be a read error. CDR3 sequence (DNA): TGCGCCAGCAGCCAAGTCAGGGTCGACATTGAAGCTTTCTTT. It specifies CASSQVRVDIEAFF. This sequence joins TRBV4-3 and TRBJ1-1; maybe TRBD1 (5 bases). The CDR3 loop spans 14 amino acids. With 1 base removed from V and 7 bases from J, the gap between germline ends came to 13 bases. The germline CDR1 and CDR2 sequences are LGHNA and YSLEER.

The chain employs TRBV12-3 or TRBV12-4 and TRBJ2-2; tentatively, D is TRBD1 (6 bases). The CDR3 has 14 amino acids. The V end lost 4 bases, the J end lost 5 bases, and 11 bases lay between the germline ends. The CDR3 loop reads CASSYTGITGELFF. DNA of the CDR3: TGTGCCAGCAGTTATACAGGGATTACCGGGGAGCTGTTTTTT.

This clonotype was detected many times. The rearrangement uses TRBV20-1 and TRBJ2-7; D ambiguous. The CDR3 totals 15 residues. Trimming removed 3 bases from V and 0 bases from J, with 15 bases in between. The germline V gene encodes CDR1 DFQATT and CDR2 SNEGSKA (reference sequence). The CDR3 reads CSASLAQTPSYEQYF. The CDR3, as DNA: TGCAGTGCTAGTTTAGCACAGACGCCCTCCTACGAGCAGTACTTC.

V gene TRBV10-3 combines with J gene TRBJ2-5, with 14 bases matching TRBD2. Per germline, CDR1 ENHRY and CDR2 SYGVKD. This CDR3 has 19 residues. V lost 3 bases and J lost 5; bases outside the gene matches: 14. Here the CDR3 reads CAISDPRLAGGPLGETQYF. In DNA, the CDR3 is TGTGCCATCAGTGACCCGAGACTAGCGGGAGGGCCTTTGGGTGAGACCCAGTACTTC.

This clonotype was found many times. The chain combines TRBV7-8 with TRBJ2-3; tentative D call: TRBD1 (7 bases). The CDR3 is 15 residues long. Germline V gene sequence: CDR1 SGHVS, CDR2 FQNEAQ. V lost 5 bases, J lost 0 bases, and 12 bases lay in between. The CDR3 DNA sequence: TGTGCCAGCAGCGGCAGGGGGGAGAGCACAGATACGCAGTATTTT. This translates into CASSGRGESTDTQYF.

This clonotype was seen many times. The chain joins TRBV16 to TRBJ1-1; 9 bases are shared with TRBD1. The CDR3 is made up of 15 amino acids. V gave up 4 bases and J gave up 2 bases; unmatched junction bases: 5. Germline V gene data show CDR1 as KGHSY and CDR2 as FQNENV. The CDR3 loop is CASSPTGGRNTEAFF. The CDR3 region has the DNA TGTGCCAGCAGCCCAACAGGGGGCAGAAACACTGAAGCTTTCTTT.

This clonotype has ten or more counts. The chain has TRBV29-1 and TRBJ2-7, with D possibly matching TRBD1 (6 bases). The CDR3 loop spans 13 amino acids. Trimming left V 3 bases short and J 4 bases short, with 13 bases between. Per germline, CDR1 SQVTM and CDR2 ANQGSEA. The CDR3 here is CSVDLQGSYEQYF. The CDR3 bases are TGCAGCGTTGACTTGCAGGGGTCGTACGAGCAGTACTTC.

This clonotype was counted at least ten times. The chain joins TRBV24-1 to TRBJ2-3; tentative D call: TRBD1 (7 bases). CDR3 length equals 16 residues. Per the germline V gene, CDR1 is KGHDR and CDR2 is SFDVKD. Trimming took 4 bases from V and 2 from J, leaving 15 bases between them. The CDR3 nucleotides are TGTGCCACCAGTGACTATGGACAGGACTACACAGATACGCAGTATTTT. This sequence encodes CATSDYGQDYTDTQYF.

For this clonotype: With a much larger clone just one base away, this may be a read error. The chain is built from TRBV20-1 and TRBJ1-1; D is ambiguous. The CDR3 is made up of 14 amino acids. The V and J ends lost 0 bases and 4 bases respectively, with 12 bases between them. From germline, CDR1 is DFQATT and CDR2 SNEGSKA (reference sequence). CDR3 sequence reads: CSARDDIAGTEAFF. CDR3 nucleotide sequence: TGCAGTGCTAGAGACGACATAGCGGGCACTGAAGCTTTCTTT.

The sample holds a few counts of this clonotype. J is TRBJ1-1 and V is TRBV6-2 or TRBV6-3; D is unclear. The CDR3 length is 16 residues. Germline lookup yields CDR1 MNHEY and CDR2 SVGEGT. The V end was cut by 6 bases, the J end by 0 bases, with 17 bases between. This chain's CDR3 is CASSMAIQRVNTEAFF. In DNA form, the CDR3 reads TGTGCCAGCAGCATGGCCATCCAGAGGGTGAACACTGAAGCTTTCTTT.

About this clonotype: Possible read error: a much larger clone is one base away. Because it lacks the conserved phenylalanine or tryptophan at the end, this CDR3 is likely a read error. The rearrangement uses TRBV20-1 and TRBJ2-3; 7 bases agree with TRBD1. Germline V gene lookup returns CDR1 DFQATT and CDR2 SNEGSKA (reference sequence). The CDR3 runs 14 residues. V lost 6 bases to trimming and J lost 1 base; unmatched junction nucleotides: 7. The CDR3: CSAPTGLGTDTQYL. CDR3 bases: TGCAGTGCCCCGACAGGGCTGGGCACAGATACGCAGTATCTT.

In its sample, this clonotype was seen many times. The chain joins TRBV12-3 or TRBV12-4 to TRBJ1-2; the D gene is possibly TRBD1 (5 bases). This CDR3 contains 12 residues. V was pared by 3 bases and J by 8 bases, with 10 bases between. The CDR3: CASSFGGSGYTF. Written as DNA, the CDR3 is TGTGCCAGCAGTTTCGGGGGTTCGGGCTACACCTTC.

The count of this clonotype is one. This may be a read error: a much more frequent sequence differs by one nucleotide. The V gene is TRBV12-3 or TRBV12-4, the J gene TRBJ2-3; D is possibly TRBD2 (5 bases). This CDR3 has 16 amino acids. The V end lost 7 bases, the J end lost 2 bases, and 19 bases lay between the germline ends. The CDR3 loop is CASTRRVNGDTDTQYF. The CDR3 nucleotides read TGTGCCAGCACCAGAAGGGTTAACGGGGACACAGATACGCAGTATTTT.

The J gene is TRBJ2-3, the V gene TRBV19; no clear D gene. The CDR3 contains 15 residues. Germline loops: CDR1 LNHDA, CDR2 SQIVND (reference sequence). V gave up 3 bases and J gave up 0 bases, with 10 bases separating them. The CDR3 is CASSMVWTSTDTQYF. CDR3 DNA: TGTGCCAGTAGTATGGTTTGGACCAGCACAGATACGCAGTATTTT.

This clonotype was observed at least ten times. The chain uses TRBV11-2 and TRBJ2-5; perhaps D is TRBD1 or TRBD2 (7 bases each). Looked up from germline, CDR1 is SGHAT and CDR2 is FQNNGV. The germline V and J ends were trimmed by 5 bases and 5 bases, with 15 bases remaining between them. This CDR3 contains 14 residues. The CDR3 DNA reads as TGTGCCAGCAGCCCCCGACAGGGAGGGGAGACCCAGTACTTC. Protein product: CASSPRQGGETQYF.

This chain links TRBV6-5 with TRBJ1-1; D uncertain. This CDR3 is built from 14 residues. The V end lost 2 bases, the J end lost 4 bases, and 11 bases lay between the germline ends. The germline V gene has CDR1 MNHEY and CDR2 SVGAGI. CDR3 amino acids: CASSYRAGATEAFF. CDR3 nucleotide sequence: TGTGCCAGCAGTTACCGGGCGGGTGCCACTGAAGCTTTCTTT.

This clonotype was seen ten or more times. The V gene is TRBV5-5, the J gene TRBJ2-4; 10 nucleotides line up with TRBD2. This CDR3 spans 18 amino acids. CDR1 and CDR2 from the germline V gene are SGHKS and YYEKEE (reference sequence). V lost 7 bases and J lost 0; bases outside the gene matches: 13. The CDR3 region has the DNA TGTGCCAGCGGGATGGGACTAGCGTCACCCTTAGCCAAAAACATTCAGTACTTC. This sequence encodes CASGMGLASPLAKNIQYF.

Details on this clonotype: A much more abundant neighbour one base away suggests this may be a read error. J is TRBJ2-7 and V is TRBV5-6, with D possibly called TRBD1 or TRBD2 (5 bases each). The CDR3 runs to 16 residues. Germline CDR1 and CDR2: SGHDT and YYEEEE. The CDR3 bases are TGTGCCAGCTGCTTGGCCCACCGGGACCGTCCCTACGAGCAGTACTTC. Amino acid sequence: CASCLAHRDRPYEQYF.

This clonotype showed up many times. V gene TRBV4-1 combines with J gene TRBJ1-5; possible D gene TRBD1, 5 bases. CDR3 length: 16 amino acids. Germline CDR1 is MGHRA and CDR2 is YSYEKL. V gave up 0 bases and J gave up 8 bases, with 17 bases separating them. CDR3 sequence reads: CASSQEWGTKVKPQHF. CDR3 DNA: TGCGCCAGCAGCCAAGAGTGGGGGACTAAGGTTAAGCCCCAGCATTTT.

This clonotype has at least ten counts. The V and J genes are TRBV12-3 or TRBV12-4 and TRBJ2-3; no reliable D call. This CDR3 region has 14 residues. V was cut by 6 bases and J by 1 base, with 11 bases left in between. CDR3 nucleotides: TGTGCCAGCAGGAGTATCCTAGGCACAGATACGCAGTATTTT. Residues: CASRSILGTDTQYF.

This clonotype came up a few times. The chain combines TRBV19 with TRBJ1-5; a weak D match, TRBD1 (5 bases). Germline CDR1 reads LNHDA; CDR2 reads SQIVND (reference sequence). The CDR3 loop spans 16 amino acids. V lost 3 bases, J lost 3 bases, and 15 bases lay in between. DNA of the CDR3: TGTGCCAGTAGTATCGGTAGGGGTGAAACCAATCAGCCCCAGCATTTT. Translating it yields CASSIGRGETNQPQHF.

This clonotype was counted at least ten times. The chain uses TRBV28 and TRBJ2-3; 12 positions agree with TRBD2. This CDR3 is built from 14 residues. The junction had 6 bases not matched to a gene; V was cut back by 10 bases and J by 4 bases. Germline-derived CDR1 and CDR2 are MDHEN and SYDVKM. The CDR3 DNA reads as TGTGCCACACGACTAGCGGGAGAGGCAGATACGCAGTATTTT. This codes for CATRLAGEADTQYF.

Comment on this clonotype: Since a much larger clone is just one base distant, this may be a read error. J is TRBJ1-2 and V is TRBV3-1; the D gene is possibly TRBD1 (5 bases). CDR1 and CDR2 from the germline V gene are LGHDT and YNNKEL (reference sequence). CDR3 size: 15 residues. V was shortened by 7 bases and J by 2 bases, with 17 bases between the two germline ends. The CDR3 here is CASNPRQHQNYGYTF. The CDR3 nucleotides read TGTGCCAGCAACCCACGACAGCACCAGAACTATGGCTACACCTTC. Drawing the rest from reference TRBV3-1 and TRBJ1-2, the complete variable domain is DTAVSQTPKYLVTQMGNDKSIKCEQNLGHDTMYWYKQDSKKFLKIMFSYNNKELIINETVPNRFSPKSPDKAHLNLHINSLELGDSAVYFCASNPRQHQNYGYTFGSGTRLTVV.

This clonotype has only a few counts. The chain carries TRBV25-1 and TRBJ2-7; D uncertain. The CDR3 consists of 11 residues. In germline, CDR1 is MGHDK, CDR2 SYGVNS. V was pared by 3 bases and J by 5 bases, with 5 bases between. The CDR3 is CASSDYHEQYF. In nucleotides, the CDR3 is TGTGCCAGCAGTGACTACCACGAGCAGTACTTC.

This clonotype appeared many times. CDR3 nucleotide sequence: TGTGCCAGCAGTTACAGGGGCGATGGCTATGGCTACACCTTC. Translating gives CASSYRGDGYGYTF. The gene calls are TRBV28 and TRBJ1-2; 7 bases map to TRBD1. The CDR3 runs 14 residues. CDR1 MDHEN and CDR2 SYDVKM come from the germline V gene. Losses at the gene ends were 4 bases for V and 4 bases for J; bases not matched to a gene: 6.

About this clonotype: The junction and the germline gene differ at one end; a read error may be behind it. The chain carries TRBV5-3 and TRBJ2-7, with 9 positions matching TRBD1. TRBV5-3 is reported as an ORF; its role is uncertain. This CDR3 is built from 16 residues. The CDR3 DNA reads TGTGCCAGCAGCTTGGCCGGCGGGACAGGGATCTACGAGCAGTACTTC. Translation gives CASSLAGGTGIYEQYF.

J is TRBJ2-6 and V is TRBV2; the D is unclear. The germline CDR1 and CDR2 sequences are SNHLY and FYNNEI. V was trimmed by 8 bases and J by 4 bases, leaving 15 bases between them. The CDR3 has 15 residues. CDR3 coding DNA: TGTGCCAGCGGTGGTGTGGGATCAGGGGCCAACGTCCTGACTTTC. Translation gives CASGGVGSGANVLTF.

This clonotype appeared many times. V usage is TRBV12-3 or TRBV12-4 and J usage is TRBJ2-2; 8 bases line up with TRBD1. This CDR3 has 17 residues. V lost 4 bases to trimming and J lost 3 bases; unmatched junction nucleotides: 10. CDR3 sequence reads: CASSSNDRGADTGELFF. The CDR3 DNA follows: TGTGCCAGCAGTTCAAACGACAGGGGAGCGGACACCGGGGAGCTGTTTTTT.

This clonotype was seen at least ten times. This rearrangement joins TRBV4-1 to TRBJ1-1, with a possible D match to TRBD1 (5 bases). The CDR3 consists of 16 residues. The ends were cut back, 0 bases at V and 1 base at J, with 12 bases in the middle. Per the germline V gene, CDR1 is MGHRA and CDR2 is YSYEKL. The CDR3 is CASSQDRRGPNTEAFF. The CDR3 DNA reads as TGCGCCAGCAGCCAAGATCGAAGGGGCCCGAACACTGAAGCTTTCTTT.

On this clonotype itself: A read error is possible here, since a much larger clone lies one base away. The V and J genes are TRBV4-1 and TRBJ1-6; no clear D. The CDR3 sequence is 18 residues long. CDR1 MGHRA and CDR2 YSYEKL come from the germline V gene. Trimming pared 1 base from V and 0 bases from J, leaving 13 bases between. Here the CDR3 DNA reads TGCGCCAGCAGCCAAGCCGCTCCGGGCCCCTCCTATAATTCACCCCTCCACTTT. Translating gives CASSQAAPGPSYNSPLHF.